These T cell receptor beta chains were read from a single sample in a study of T cells in Graves' hyperthyroidism and ophthalmopathy. TCRdb processed the multiplex PCR reads anew with MiXCR; each CDR3 protein has one entry. The profile shows 360,000 or so distinct CDR3 sequences, 13% to 15% of them singletons. The sequenced material came from blood. The receptors originated from a woman in her sixties with Graves' ophthalmopathy. The CDR3 runs from the conserved cysteine through the conserved F or W. The D gene is left open where the match is weak. Part of the rows lack a size; the others show once, few, many or a class for expanded clones.

CASSGTETLLEQYF	TGTGCCAGCAGCGGGACGGAAACTTTACTCGAGCAGTACTTC	14	.	TRBV7-9	TRBJ2-7	many
CASTPPGLSTDTQYF	TGTGCCAGCACCCCACCGGGACTTTCCACAGATACGCAGTATTTT	15	.	TRBV27	TRBJ2-3	many
CASSHPGGRTNTEAFF	TGCGCCAGCAGCCATCCCGGGGGCAGAACGAACACTGAAGCTTTCTTT	16	.	TRBV4-1	TRBJ1-1	few
CASSYSAATNEKLFF	TGTGCCAGCAGTTACTCGGCAGCAACTAATGAAAAACTGTTTTTT	15	.	TRBV6-2/TRBV6-3	TRBJ1-4	few
CASSFLLTSGRDQETQYF	TGTGCCAGCAGTTTCCTCCTGACTAGCGGGAGGGACCAAGAGACCCAGTACTTC	18	TRBD2	TRBV28	TRBJ2-5	.
CSARAAPGQGTDTQYF	TGCAGTGCTAGAGCCGCGCCGGGACAGGGAACAGATACGCAGTATTTT	16	TRBD1	TRBV20-1	TRBJ2-3	many
CSVAEGSSYNSPLHF	TGCAGCGTTGCTGAGGGGAGCTCCTATAATTCACCCCTCCACTTT	15	.	TRBV29-1	TRBJ1-6	many
CASSGTSGRSNNEQFF	TGTGCCAGCAGTGGGACTAGCGGGAGATCGAACAATGAGCAGTTCTTC	16	TRBD2	TRBV12-3/TRBV12-4	TRBJ2-1	many
CASSQVGEQYF	TGTGCCAGCAGCCAAGTGGGCGAGCAGTACTTC	11	.	TRBV3-1	TRBJ2-7	many
CASSGIAGVGDEQFF	TGCGCCAGCAGCGGGATAGCGGGAGTTGGCGATGAGCAGTTCTTC	15	TRBD2	TRBV5-1	TRBJ2-1	many
CATSDSIAGGINEQFF	TGTGCCACCAGTGATTCGATAGCGGGAGGCATCAATGAGCAGTTCTTC	16	TRBD2	TRBV24-1	TRBJ2-1	few
CASREGRANVLTF	TGTGCCAGCAGGGAAGGGAGGGCCAACGTCCTGACTTTC	13	.	TRBV2	TRBJ2-6	many
CASSKKGRMGLAGYYEQYF	TGTGCCAGTAGTAAGAAGGGGAGGATGGGACTAGCGGGTTACTACGAGCAGTACTTC	19	TRBD2	TRBV19	TRBJ2-7	.
CASSELWTGEVDTQYF	TGCGCCAGCAGTGAGTTATGGACAGGGGAGGTAGATACGCAGTATTTT	16	TRBD1	TRBV10-1	TRBJ2-3	.
CASSLGGQGRTDTQYF	TGCGCCAGCAGCTTGGGGGGACAGGGTCGGACAGATACGCAGTATTTT	16	TRBD1	TRBV5-1	TRBJ2-3	many
CASTLGTSGYSTDTQYF	TGTGCCAGCACCCTTGGGACTAGCGGCTATAGCACAGATACGCAGTATTTT	17	TRBD2	TRBV28	TRBJ2-3	.
CASIRTLNTGELFF	TGTGCCAGCATCCGGACACTCAACACCGGGGAGCTGTTTTTT	14	.	TRBV28	TRBJ2-2	few
CASSLQGIYEQYF	TGTGCCAGCAGCTTGCAGGGGATCTACGAGCAGTACTTC	13	.	TRBV7-2	TRBJ2-7	many
CASSLAGSRSYNEQFF	TGTGCCAGCAGCTTAGCGGGAAGTAGATCCTACAATGAGCAGTTCTTC	16	.	TRBV7-6	TRBJ2-1	many
CANPGAPTNEKLFF	TGTGCCAACCCGGGGGCGCCCACTAATGAAAAACTGTTTTTT	14	.	TRBV28	TRBJ1-4	many
CASRDAQPAYEQYF	TGTGCCAGCAGAGACGCCCAGCCCGCCTACGAGCAGTACTTC	14	.	TRBV7-9	TRBJ2-7	few
CASSLGGQGAQKLFF	TGTGCCAGCAGTTTAGGGGGACAGGGGGCCCAAAAACTGTTTTTT	15	TRBD1	TRBV12-3/TRBV12-4	TRBJ1-4	few
CASRGTGYLPNTEAFF	TGTGCCAGCAGGGGTACAGGTTACCTTCCGAACACTGAAGCTTTCTTT	16	.	TRBV28	TRBJ1-1	many
CASSFSSGRRFNEQFF	TGTGCCAGCAGCTTTTCTAGCGGGAGGAGGTTCAATGAGCAGTTCTTC	16	TRBD2	TRBV5-4	TRBJ2-1	few
CASSSRGADTQYF	TGTGCCAGCAGCTCCCGGGGTGCAGATACGCAGTATTTT	13	.	TRBV7-3	TRBJ2-3	many
CASSPHRDFEETQYF	TGTGCCAGCAGCCCTCACCGGGACTTTGAAGAGACCCAGTACTTC	15	.	TRBV12-3/TRBV12-4	TRBJ2-5	many
CASSLRGNLETQYF	TGTGCCAGCAGCTTAAGGGGGAACTTAGAGACCCAGTACTTC	14	.	TRBV7-9	TRBJ2-5	many
CASSPPRGRAYEQYF	TGTGCCAGCTCGCCACCTCGAGGGAGGGCCTACGAGCAGTACTTC	15	TRBD2	TRBV18	TRBJ2-7	.
CASSPFGISYEQYF	TGTGCCAGCAGCCCTTTCGGGATCTCCTACGAGCAGTACTTC	14	.	TRBV14	TRBJ2-7	few
CACSGFSRNEQYF	TGTGCCTGCAGTGGGTTTAGTAGGAACGAGCAGTACTTC	13	.	TRBV25-1	TRBJ2-7	.
CASSLDVGGGVGTQYF	TGTGCCAGCAGTTTGGATGTGGGAGGGGGTGTTGGTACCCAGTACTTC	16	.	TRBV28	TRBJ2-5	many
CASSRNRGSSSGNTIYF	TGTGCCAGCAGCCGAAACAGGGGTTCCTCCTCTGGAAACACCATATATTTT	17	TRBD1	TRBV3-1	TRBJ1-3	.
CASSSGTGGRQPQHF	TGTGCCAGCAGCTCCGGGACAGGGGGTCGTCAGCCCCAGCATTTT	15	TRBD1	TRBV7-8	TRBJ1-5	many
CASSSPTRPAGEQFF	TGTGCCAGCAGCTCACCGACTAGACCAGCAGGGGAGCAGTTCTTC	15	.	TRBV5-4	TRBJ2-1	many
CASSRNRGEKLFF	TGTGCCAGCAGCCGCAACCGTGGGGAAAAACTGTTTTTT	13	.	TRBV9	TRBJ1-4	.
CASSSKSGTGGYEQYF	TGCGCCAGCAGCTCCAAATCCGGGACAGGAGGCTACGAGCAGTACTTC	16	TRBD1	TRBV10-2	TRBJ2-7	many
CASSYGMGPYNSPLHF	TGTGCCAGCAGTTACGGGATGGGACCTTATAATTCACCCCTCCACTTT	16	.	TRBV12-3/TRBV12-4	TRBJ1-6	.
CATSAPSWGQETQYF	TGTGCCACCAGTGCCCCAAGCTGGGGGCAAGAGACCCAGTACTTC	15	.	TRBV24-1	TRBJ2-5	.
CASRVSATDTQYF	TGTGCCAGCAGAGTTAGCGCCACAGATACGCAGTATTTT	13	.	TRBV7-2	TRBJ2-3	many
CASSPDSHSNQPQHF	TGCGCCAGCAGCCCTGACTCACACAGCAATCAGCCCCAGCATTTT	15	.	TRBV4-1	TRBJ1-5	few
CASSLGREGKETQYF	TGTGCCAGCAGCTTAGGGCGGGAGGGTAAAGAGACCCAGTACTTC	15	TRBD2	TRBV11-2	TRBJ2-5	many
CATSEPGLVSGELFF	TGTGCCACCAGTGAACCTGGACTAGTCTCCGGGGAGCTGTTTTTT	15	TRBD2	TRBV24-1	TRBJ2-2	few